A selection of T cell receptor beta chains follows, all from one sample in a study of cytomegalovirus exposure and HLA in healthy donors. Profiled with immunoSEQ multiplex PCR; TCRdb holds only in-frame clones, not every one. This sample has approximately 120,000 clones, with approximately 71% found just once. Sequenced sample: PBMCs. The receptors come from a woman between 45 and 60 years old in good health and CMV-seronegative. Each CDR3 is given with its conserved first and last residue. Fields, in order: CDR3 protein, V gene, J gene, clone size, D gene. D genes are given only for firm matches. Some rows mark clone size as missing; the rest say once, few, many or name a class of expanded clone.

cdr3_aa: CASSVGTGRAEQFF
v_call: TRBV9
j_call: TRBJ2-1
clone_size: .
d_call: .

cdr3_aa: CSVEEVGQQYF
v_call: TRBV29-1
j_call: TRBJ2-7
clone_size: .
d_call: .

cdr3_aa: CASSRTGTEYTDTQYF
v_call: TRBV19
j_call: TRBJ2-3
clone_size: .
d_call: TRBD1

cdr3_aa: CASSPGGLEETQYF
v_call: TRBV25-1
j_call: TRBJ2-5
clone_size: .
d_call: .

cdr3_aa: CSVVVRVVGTGELFF
v_call: TRBV29-1
j_call: TRBJ2-2
clone_size: .
d_call: .

cdr3_aa: CASSRGSQETQYF
v_call: TRBV11-2
j_call: TRBJ2-5
clone_size: few
d_call: .

cdr3_aa: CASSLEAGIFGTEAFF
v_call: TRBV5-1
j_call: TRBJ1-1
clone_size: once
d_call: .

cdr3_aa: CASRSIDTRDYGYTF
v_call: TRBV6-1
j_call: TRBJ1-2
clone_size: .
d_call: .

cdr3_aa: CASSWTGDTEAFF
v_call: TRBV5-1
j_call: TRBJ1-1
clone_size: .
d_call: TRBD1

cdr3_aa: CASSEAGQVNTEAFF
v_call: TRBV6-1
j_call: TRBJ1-1
clone_size: .
d_call: TRBD1

cdr3_aa: CASSIVGRRGAFF
v_call: TRBV19
j_call: TRBJ1-1
clone_size: once
d_call: .

cdr3_aa: CASSFGAGENYEQYF
v_call: TRBV9
j_call: TRBJ2-7
clone_size: .
d_call: TRBD2

cdr3_aa: CASSYSGTSVRGELFF
v_call: TRBV6-5
j_call: TRBJ2-2
clone_size: few
d_call: TRBD2

cdr3_aa: CASSRTFSSSSNEQFF
v_call: TRBV4-3
j_call: TRBJ2-1
clone_size: .
d_call: .

cdr3_aa: CASSLSQREQYF
v_call: TRBV28
j_call: TRBJ2-7
clone_size: .
d_call: .

cdr3_aa: CASSRDSPNTGELFF
v_call: TRBV2
j_call: TRBJ2-2
clone_size: .
d_call: TRBD1